This T cell receptor (beta chain) comes out of a study of blood T cell repertoires in COVID-19. As for the study in general: Samples representing acute and convalescent COVID-19 were sourced from the United States, Italy and Spain. From T cells, B-cell-depleted T cells, or PBMCs came the material, which was cDNA or gDNA.

As processed by the authors: For nucleated cells, counts were estimated from reference gene primer amplification. Some clones are missing from TCRdb's copy, which holds only in-frame ones; the method was immunoSEQ multiplex PCR. V, J and clone size are taken as reported in that table, and D and trimming were inferred from the DNA itself. The repertoire holds around 250,000 clones, with 86% as singletons. CDR3 length equals 13 residues. Deletions cut 5 bases from V and 7 bases from J, with 14 bases between. Input material: peripheral blood. The gene calls are TRBV12-3 or TRBV12-4 and TRBJ1-1, with a weak D call TRBD1 (6 bases). The sequence was obtained from an older man with acute or convalescent COVID-19. The CDR3 sequence: CASSRALGGEAFF. Written as DNA, the CDR3 is TGTGCCAGCAGTCGGGCCTTAGGGGGTGAAGCTTTCTTT.